The 21 T cell receptor beta chains presented below share a single source sample, sequenced in a study of blood T cell repertoires in COVID-19. Clones were sequenced by immunoSEQ multiplex PCR, and TCRdb holds only the in-frame ones, with some missing. The sample shows 24,000 or so clones, just over 85% of them seen only once. Input material: peripheral blood. The receptors were sampled from a woman older than 75 with acute or convalescent COVID-19.

The genes are TRBV2 and TRBJ2-7, with 9 bases lining up with TRBD1. The germline CDR1 and CDR2 sequences are SNHLY and FYNNEI. The ends lost 6 bases at V and 5 bases at J; junction bases unmatched: 8. This CDR3 region has 14 residues. In DNA, the CDR3 is TGTGCCAGCAGGACCGGGACAGGGTTCCACGAGCAGTACTTC. Translated, it gives CASRTGTGFHEQYF.

J is TRBJ1-1 and V is TRBV29-1, with D maybe TRBD1 (5 bases). Germline V gene data show CDR1 as SQVTM and CDR2 as ANQGSEA. The CDR3 is 14 amino acids. Trimming stripped 6 bases from V and 0 bases from J, with 14 bases between. CDR3 nucleotide sequence: TGCAGCGTCGGGGGTCGAACTATGAACACTGAAGCTTTCTTT. Translation gives CSVGGRTMNTEAFF.

The chain employs TRBV29-1 and TRBJ1-2; D call uncertain. The germline V and J ends were trimmed by 6 bases and 5 bases, with 13 bases remaining between them. This CDR3 is 12 amino acids long. Per germline, CDR1 SQVTM and CDR2 ANQGSEA. The CDR3: CSVSSSSYGYTF. CDR3 sequence (DNA): TGCAGCGTCTCCTCCAGTTCGTATGGCTACACCTTC.

This clone turned up a few times. The CDR3 loop reads CASSPRTSGVYSETQYF. CDR3 nucleotide sequence: TGTGCCAGCTCACCGAGGACTAGCGGGGTTTATTCGGAGACCCAGTACTTC. The chain links TRBV18 to TRBJ2-5, with 12 bases that match TRBD2. The junction had 10 bases not matched to a gene; V was cut back by 3 bases and J by 5 bases. The CDR3 runs 17 residues. The germline V gene encodes CDR1 KGHSH and CDR2 LQKENI.

The rearrangement uses TRBV3-1 (or the pseudogene TRBV3-2) and TRBJ1-1; 8 bases agree with TRBD1. Germline CDR1 LGHDT, CDR2 YNNKEL (reference sequence). The CDR3 sequence is 20 residues long. V shed 0 bases and J 1 base; nucleotides not matched to a gene: 16. Here the CDR3 DNA reads TGTGCCAGCAGCCAAGAACAGTGGGGGGCAGGGGGCTTCGGGAACACTGAAGCTTTCTTT. Its translation is CASSQEQWGAGGFGNTEAFF.

The chain recombines TRBV3-1 (or the pseudogene TRBV3-2) with TRBJ2-7, with TRBD2 identical over 9 bases. Losses at the gene ends were 4 bases for V and 2 bases for J; bases not matched to a gene: 12. The CDR3 runs 17 residues. CDR1 and CDR2 from the germline V gene are LGHDT and YNNKEL (reference sequence). The DNA of the CDR3 is TGTGCCAGCAGCCCACCCCACGCGGAGCGGGGGGCCTACGAGCAGTACTTC. Amino acids: CASSPPHAERGAYEQYF.

This chain uses TRBV27 with TRBJ2-3; tentative D call: TRBD1 (6 bases). Trimming removed 6 bases from V and 3 bases from J, with 13 bases in between. Germline V gene lookup returns CDR1 MNHEY and CDR2 SMNVEV (reference sequence). The CDR3 sequence is 14 residues long. The CDR3 spells CASSPWGRTDTQYF. In DNA, the CDR3 is TGTGCCAGCAGCCCCTGGGGGCGGACAGATACGCAGTATTTT.

This clone appeared a few times. The chain recombines TRBV12-5 with TRBJ1-6; D remains ambiguous. Germline V CDR1 and CDR2: LGHNT, FRNRAP. The CDR3 totals 14 residues. Trimming took off 1 base at V and 8 bases at J, with 9 bases between the two ends. The CDR3 spells CASGLGEMYSPLHF. In DNA, the CDR3 is TGTGCTAGTGGTTTGGGGGAGATGTATTCACCCCTCCACTTT. The full variable domain, its missing parts supplied by reference TRBV12-5 and TRBJ1-6, is DARVTQTPRHKVTEMGQEVTMRCQPILGHNTVFWYRQTMMQGLELLAYFRNRAPLDDSGMPKDRFSAEMPDATLATLKIQPSEPRDSAVYFCASGLGEMYSPLHFGNGTRLTVT.

By proportion, this clone is medium-sized. The rearrangement joins TRBV30 to TRBJ1-5; 7 bases line up with TRBD1. CDR1 GTSNPN and CDR2 SVGIG come from the germline V gene (reference sequence). The J segment lost 4 bases and the V segment lost 3 bases, leaving 3 bases of the junction unmatched. The CDR3 contains 13 residues. This chain's CDR3 is CAWRGQRNQPQHF. CDR3 DNA sequence: TGTGCCTGGAGGGGACAGAGAAATCAGCCCCAGCATTTT.

The genes are TRBV5-1 and TRBJ1-5; possible D gene TRBD1, 6 bases. Trimming took off 0 bases at V and 5 bases at J, with 15 bases between the two ends. The CDR3 extends over 16 amino acids. Germline loops: CDR1 SGHRS, CDR2 YFSETQ. The CDR3 reads CASSLGSGDPYQPQHF. In DNA form, the CDR3 reads TGCGCCAGCAGCTTGGGTTCAGGGGATCCTTATCAGCCCCAGCATTTT.

The count of this clone is one. J is TRBJ1-3 and V is TRBV27; 12 nucleotides line up with TRBD1. The germline gives CDR1 MNHEY, CDR2 SMNVEV (reference sequence). The junction had 6 bases not matched to a gene; V was cut back by 5 bases and J by 4 bases. This CDR3 has 16 residues. This chain's CDR3 is CASSPGTGGGGNTIYF. The CDR3 bases are TGTGCCAGCAGTCCCGGGACAGGGGGCGGGGGAAACACCATATATTTT.

The rearrangement joins TRBV30 to TRBJ1-5, with a possible D match to TRBD1 (6 bases). The CDR3 contains 15 residues. The V end lost 3 bases, the J end lost 4 bases, and 16 bases lay between the germline ends. Germline V gene lookup returns CDR1 GTSNPN and CDR2 SVGIG (reference sequence). Written as DNA, the CDR3 is TGTGCCTGGAGATCCCTGGACAGTCATAATCAGCCCCAGCATTTT. Amino acid sequence: CAWRSLDSHNQPQHF. Full variable domain (rest looked up from reference TRBV30 and TRBJ1-5): SQTIHQWPATLVQPVGSPLSLECTVEGTSNPNLYWYRQAAGRGLQLLFYSVGIGQISSEVPQNLSASRPQDRQFILSSKKLLLSDSGFYLCAWRSLDSHNQPQHFGDGTRLSIL.

CDR3 coding DNA: TGTGCCAGCAGCTTAGGGGGAGACACCTACAATGAGCAGTTCTTC. As protein: CASSLGGDTYNEQFF. V is TRBV7-9 and J is TRBJ2-1, with a weak D call TRBD2 (5 bases). CDR3 size: 15 residues. Germline CDR1 reads SEHNR; CDR2 reads FQNEAQ (reference sequence). V lost 1 base and J lost 2, with 9 bases in between.

This chain connects TRBV30 to TRBJ1-2; 9 positions match TRBD1. J gave up 3 bases and V 2 bases, and 7 bases lay outside the gene matches. In germline, CDR1 is GTSNPN, CDR2 SVGIG (reference sequence). CDR3 length equals 15 residues. The CDR3 DNA reads as TGTGCCTGGAGTCGGGACAGGGCGGCTGACTATGGCTACACCTTC. This codes for CAWSRDRAADYGYTF.

The chain joins TRBV18 to TRBJ2-5, with TRBD1 matching over 8 bases. This CDR3 spans 16 amino acids. Germline assignment: CDR1 KGHSH and CDR2 LQKENI. The V and J ends lost 3 bases and 5 bases, in that order; junction bases with no gene match: 11. The chain's CDR3 is CASSPTGTGPGETQYF. The CDR3 region has the DNA TGTGCCAGCTCACCTACCGGGACAGGCCCTGGGGAGACCCAGTACTTC. Drawing the rest from reference TRBV18 and TRBJ2-5, the complete variable domain is NAGVMQNPRHLVRRRGQEARLRCSPMKGHSHVYWYRQLPEEGLKFMVYLQKENIIDESGMPKERFSAEFPKEGPSILRIQQVVRGDSAAYFCASSPTGTGPGETQYFGPGTRLLVL.

The chain has TRBV5-1 and TRBJ2-5; TRBD1 matches 8 bases. Germline values: CDR1 SGHRS, CDR2 YFSETQ. The V gene end was trimmed by 4 bases and the J gene end by 5 bases; junction bases not matched to a gene: 10. CDR3 size: 15 residues. CDR3 protein: CASSPGQGAGETQYF. CDR3 DNA sequence: TGCGCCAGCAGCCCTGGGCAGGGGGCCGGTGAGACCCAGTACTTC.

V gene TRBV7-9 combines with J gene TRBJ2-5; 7 positions agree with TRBD1. Unmatched junction bases numbered 3, after V lost 4 bases and J lost 1 base. CDR1 is SEHNR and CDR2 is FQNEAQ in the germline V gene (reference sequence). The CDR3 covers 14 residues. The CDR3 nucleotides read TGTGCCAGCAGCTCAAGGGACAGCCAAGAGACCCAGTACTTC. Amino acids: CASSSRDSQETQYF.

The chain recombines TRBV6-2 or TRBV6-3 with TRBJ1-1; perhaps TRBD1 as D (5 bases). Germline loops: CDR1 MNHEY, CDR2 SVGEGT. This CDR3 is 15 amino acids long. With 2 bases removed from V and 7 bases from J, the gap between germline ends came to 17 bases. Here the CDR3 reads CASSYGRGPRGEAFF. CDR3 in DNA: TGTGCCAGCAGTTACGGGAGGGGTCCGAGGGGTGAAGCTTTCTTT.

A single count supports this clone. The chain is built from TRBV19 and TRBJ1-2; TRBD1 agrees at 7 bases. Germline CDR1 and CDR2: LNHDA and SQIVND (reference sequence). This CDR3 has 13 amino acids. V was clipped by 8 bases and J by 8 bases; unmatched bases: 11. Here the CDR3 reads CASATGISGGYTF. The CDR3 coding sequence is TGTGCCAGTGCGACAGGGATAAGTGGGGGCTACACCTTC.

J is TRBJ1-6 and V is TRBV18; possible D gene TRBD1, 5 bases. CDR3 length equals 17 residues. Trimming left V 4 bases short and J 5 bases short, with 18 bases between. Germline V CDR1 and CDR2: KGHSH, LQKENI. CDR3 protein: CASSLLAGTEDNSPLHF. DNA for the CDR3: TGTGCCAGCTCACTACTAGCCGGGACGGAGGATAATTCACCCCTCCACTTT.

This CDR3 is CASSYSTLTDTQYF. The CDR3 DNA is TGTGCCAGCAGTTACTCGACACTGACAGATACGCAGTATTTT. The gene calls are TRBV6-5 and TRBJ2-3; no definite D call. The CDR3 totals 14 residues. The germline V gene encodes CDR1 MNHEY and CDR2 SVGAGI. V was clipped by 0 bases and J by 3 bases, with 7 bases between them.